This TCR beta chain was recovered during a study of T cell repertoires in cytomegalovirus infection. Study context: Matching HLA type and CMV infection were both indicated by public TCR beta signatures.

This CDR3 spans 16 amino acids. Trimming shortened V by 3 bases and J by 2 bases, and 14 bases separated the two germline ends. TCRdb passed the reads through MiXCR, listing each CDR3 protein once. The sample lists about 530,000 distinct CDR3 sequences; around a quarter were seen once. Whole-study results and caveats: It was HLA-C-restricted CMV-specific TCR beta clonotypes that dominated the response ex vivo. Frequencies of public TCR beta families were cumulated, and this identified carriers of CMV plus the relevant HLA.

The sample holds many counts of this clonotype. The antigen is undetermined. The source is a human donor in good health (CMV status not recorded). Some clones in this sample may be carry-over from other donors' samples. The chain recombines TRBV12-3 or TRBV12-4 with TRBJ1-5; D ambiguous. The sequenced material came from PBMCs. In DNA, the CDR3 is TGTGCCAGCAGTTTTGGCAGCGGCGTAGGCAATCAGCCCCAGCATTTT. Translating gives CASSFGSGVGNQPQHF.